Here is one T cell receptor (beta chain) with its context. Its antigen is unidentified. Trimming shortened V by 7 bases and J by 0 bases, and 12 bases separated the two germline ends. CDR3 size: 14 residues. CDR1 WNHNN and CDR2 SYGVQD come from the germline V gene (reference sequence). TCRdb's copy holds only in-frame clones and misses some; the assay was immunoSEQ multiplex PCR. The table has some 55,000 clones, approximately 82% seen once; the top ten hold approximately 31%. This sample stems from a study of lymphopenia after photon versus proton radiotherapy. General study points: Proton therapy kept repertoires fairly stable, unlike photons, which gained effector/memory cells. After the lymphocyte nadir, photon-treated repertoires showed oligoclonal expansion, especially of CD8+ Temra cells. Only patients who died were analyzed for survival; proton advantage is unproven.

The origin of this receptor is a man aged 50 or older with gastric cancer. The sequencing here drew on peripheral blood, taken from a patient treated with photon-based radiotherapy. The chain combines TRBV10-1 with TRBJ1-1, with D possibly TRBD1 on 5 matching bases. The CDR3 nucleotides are TGCGCCAGCACCAGACAGATCATGAACACTGAAGCTTTCTTT. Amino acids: CASTRQIMNTEAFF.